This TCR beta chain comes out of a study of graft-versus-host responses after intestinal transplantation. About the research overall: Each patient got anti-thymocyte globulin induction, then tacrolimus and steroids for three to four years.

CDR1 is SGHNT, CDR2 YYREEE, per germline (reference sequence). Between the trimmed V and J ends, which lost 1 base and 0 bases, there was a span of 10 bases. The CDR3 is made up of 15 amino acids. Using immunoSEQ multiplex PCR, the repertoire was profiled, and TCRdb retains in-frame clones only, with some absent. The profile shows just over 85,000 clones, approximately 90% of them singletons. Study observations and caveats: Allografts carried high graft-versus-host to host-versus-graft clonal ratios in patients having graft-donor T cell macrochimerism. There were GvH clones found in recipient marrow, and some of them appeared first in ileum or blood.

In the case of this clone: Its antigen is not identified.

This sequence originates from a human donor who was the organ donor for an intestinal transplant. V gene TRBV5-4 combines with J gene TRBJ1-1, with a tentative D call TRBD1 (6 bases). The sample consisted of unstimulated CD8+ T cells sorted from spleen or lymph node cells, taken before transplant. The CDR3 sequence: CASSLRQGLNTEAFF. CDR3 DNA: TGTGCCAGCAGCTTGAGGCAGGGGTTGAACACTGAAGCTTTCTTT.